What follows is one TCR beta chain and its context. Its antigen is undetermined. This entry is derived from a study of T cell responses to AZD1222 COVID-19 vaccine. The assay was immunoSEQ multiplex PCR, and TCRdb's table has in-frame clones only and misses some. This table has some 150,000 clones, about 93% appearing once. Germline-derived CDR1 and CDR2 are LNHNV and YYDKDF (reference sequence). V lost 2 bases and J 4 bases, leaving 15 bases between the germline ends. The CDR3 is 16 residues long. General study points: Mostly white British, mostly female donors; authors suggested clonal diversity may be underestimated.

This specimen consisted of peripheral blood, obtained 28 days after the second AZD1222 dose. The TCR was taken from an adult who received the AZD1222 COVID-19 vaccine. The chain couples TRBV15 to TRBJ2-1; tentatively, D is TRBD1 or TRBD2 (5 bases each). The CDR3 loop is CATSRTHGTAYNEQFF. The CDR3 nucleotides read TGTGCCACCAGCAGAACACACGGGACGGCTTACAATGAGCAGTTCTTC.